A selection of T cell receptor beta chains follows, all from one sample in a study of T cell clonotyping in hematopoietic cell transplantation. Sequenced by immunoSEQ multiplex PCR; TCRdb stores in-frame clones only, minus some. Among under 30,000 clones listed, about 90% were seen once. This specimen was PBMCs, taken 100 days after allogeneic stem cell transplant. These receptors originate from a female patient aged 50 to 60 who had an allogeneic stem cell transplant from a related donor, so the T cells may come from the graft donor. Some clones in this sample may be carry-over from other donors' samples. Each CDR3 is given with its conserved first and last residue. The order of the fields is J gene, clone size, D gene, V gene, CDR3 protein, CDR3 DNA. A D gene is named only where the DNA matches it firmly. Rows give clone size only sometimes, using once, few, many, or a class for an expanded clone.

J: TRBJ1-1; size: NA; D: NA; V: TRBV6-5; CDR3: CASTYEGEGGTEAFF; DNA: TGTGCCAGCACCTACGAGGGGGAGGGGGGGACTGAAGCTTTCTTT
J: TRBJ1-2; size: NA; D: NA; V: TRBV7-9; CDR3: CASSLGTHYGYTF; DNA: TGTGCCAGCAGCTTAGGAACCCACTATGGCTACACCTTC
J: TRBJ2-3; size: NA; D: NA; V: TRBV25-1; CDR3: CASTPTGRGLFDTQYF; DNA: TGTGCCAGCACCCCTACTGGCAGGGGACTCTTCGATACGCAGTATTTT
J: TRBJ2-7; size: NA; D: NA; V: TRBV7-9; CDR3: CASTEILTGMPHYEQYF; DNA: TGTGCCAGCACCGAGATACTCACAGGGATGCCCCACTACGAGCAGTACTTC
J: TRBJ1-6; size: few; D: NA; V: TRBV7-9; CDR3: CASSLGSGNPLHF; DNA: TGTGCCAGCAGCTTAGGGAGCGGAAATCCCCTCCACTTT
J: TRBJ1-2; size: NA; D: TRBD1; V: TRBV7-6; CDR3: CASSPTTGAPDNYGYTF; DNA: TGTGCCAGCAGCCCGACGACAGGGGCTCCCGATAACTATGGCTACACCTTC
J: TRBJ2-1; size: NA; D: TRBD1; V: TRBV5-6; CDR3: CASSRDRANEQFF; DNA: TGTGCCAGCAGCCGGGACAGGGCGAATGAGCAGTTCTTC
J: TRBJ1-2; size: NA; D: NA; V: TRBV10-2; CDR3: CASTRGDGYTF; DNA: TGCGCCAGCACGCGGGGTGATGGCTACACCTTC
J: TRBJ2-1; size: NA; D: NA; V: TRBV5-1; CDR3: CASSLGVTGLDEQFF; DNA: TGCGCCAGCAGCTTGGGGGTAACAGGTCTGGATGAGCAGTTCTTC
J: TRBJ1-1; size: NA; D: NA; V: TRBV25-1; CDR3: CASSDLGGTEAFF; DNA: TGTGCCAGCAGTGACCTGGGTGGCACTGAAGCTTTCTTT
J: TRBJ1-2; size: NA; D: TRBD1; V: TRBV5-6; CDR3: CASSFGTGDSRGYTF; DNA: TGTGCCAGCAGCTTTGGGACAGGGGATTCTCGGGGCTACACCTTC
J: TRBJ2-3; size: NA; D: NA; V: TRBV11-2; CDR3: CASSPRGGFFHTQYF; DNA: TGTGCCAGCAGCCCCCGAGGGGGGTTCTTCCATACGCAGTATTTT
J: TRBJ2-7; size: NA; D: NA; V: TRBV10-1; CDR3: CASSDRPRGLQYF; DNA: TGCGCCAGCAGTGATCGCCCCCGGGGTCTGCAGTACTTC
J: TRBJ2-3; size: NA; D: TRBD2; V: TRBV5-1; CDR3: CASSDLAGGSDTQYF; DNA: TGCGCCAGCAGCGATCTAGCGGGGGGATCAGATACGCAGTATTTT
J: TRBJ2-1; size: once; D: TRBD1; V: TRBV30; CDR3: CGQGDYNEQFF; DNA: TGTGGGCAGGGGGACTACAATGAGCAGTTCTTC
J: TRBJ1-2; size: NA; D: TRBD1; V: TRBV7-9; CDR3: CASSPQATGDGYTF; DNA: TGTGCCAGCAGCCCACAGGCGACAGGGGATGGCTACACCTTC
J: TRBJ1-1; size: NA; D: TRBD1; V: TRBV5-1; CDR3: CASSLEQGRTEAFF; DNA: TGCGCCAGCAGCTTGGAACAGGGGAGGACTGAAGCTTTCTTT
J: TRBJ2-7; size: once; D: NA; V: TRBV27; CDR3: CASSFRQMSNSYEQYF; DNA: TGTGCCAGCAGTTTCCGGCAGATGAGTAATTCCTACGAGCAGTACTTC
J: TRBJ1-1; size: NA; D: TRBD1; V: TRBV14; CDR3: CASRRDRTPRELNYTEAFF; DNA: TGTGCCAGCAGGCGGGACAGGACACCCCGGGAACTAAACTACACTGAAGCTTTCTTT
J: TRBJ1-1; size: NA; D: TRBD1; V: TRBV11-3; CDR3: CASSSTGSTEAFF; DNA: TGTGCCAGCAGCTCGACAGGGAGCACTGAAGCTTTCTTT
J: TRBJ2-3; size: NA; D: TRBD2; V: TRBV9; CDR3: CASSPDSGGPSTDTQYF; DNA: TGTGCCAGCAGCCCCGATAGCGGGGGGCCAAGCACAGATACGCAGTATTTT
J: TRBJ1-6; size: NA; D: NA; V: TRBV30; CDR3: CAWREKFRDNSPLHF; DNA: TGTGCCTGGAGGGAGAAGTTTAGGGATAATTCACCCCTCCACTTT
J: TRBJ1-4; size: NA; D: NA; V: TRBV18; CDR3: CASSPLIGIGSTNEKLFF; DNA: TGTGCCAGCTCACCTCTGATAGGGATCGGTTCAACTAATGAAAAACTGTTTTTT
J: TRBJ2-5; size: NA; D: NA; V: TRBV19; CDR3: CASSMNGGAFQETQYF; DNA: TGTGCCAGTAGTATGAATGGGGGGGCCTTCCAAGAGACCCAGTACTTC
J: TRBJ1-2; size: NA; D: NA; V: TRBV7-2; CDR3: CASSLRGVFGYTF; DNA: TGTGCCAGCAGCTTACGTGGGGTATTCGGCTACACCTTC
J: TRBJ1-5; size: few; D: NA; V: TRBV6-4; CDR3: CASSEGEGGQPQHF; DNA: TGTGCCAGCAGTGAGGGGGAGGGCGGGCAGCCCCAGCATTTT
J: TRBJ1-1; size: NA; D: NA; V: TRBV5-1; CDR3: CARGRQPGEAMNTEAFF; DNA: TGCGCCAGAGGGCGCCAACCCGGGGAGGCCATGAACACTGAAGCTTTCTTT
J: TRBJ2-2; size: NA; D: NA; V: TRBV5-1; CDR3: CASSASVQNTGELFF; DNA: TGCGCCAGCAGCGCCTCAGTTCAGAACACCGGGGAGCTGTTTTTT
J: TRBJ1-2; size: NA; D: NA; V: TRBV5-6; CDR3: CASSLGRFYTF; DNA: TGTGCCAGCAGCTTAGGGCGGTTCTACACCTTC
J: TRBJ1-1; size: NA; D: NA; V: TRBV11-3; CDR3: CASIPTNRDLNTEAFF; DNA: TGTGCCAGCATCCCGACCAACCGGGACCTGAACACTGAAGCTTTCTTT
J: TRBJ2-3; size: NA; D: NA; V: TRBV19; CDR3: CASGTDLGWDTDTQYF; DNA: TGTGCCAGTGGTACCGACCTGGGATGGGACACAGATACGCAGTATTTT
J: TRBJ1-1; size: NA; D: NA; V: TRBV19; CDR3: CASSTLGGQGTEAFF; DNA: TGTGCCAGTAGTACCCTTGGGGGGCAGGGGACTGAAGCTTTCTTT
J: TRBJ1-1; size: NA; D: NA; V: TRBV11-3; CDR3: CASSPGRGARGTEAFF; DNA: TGTGCCAGCAGCCCTGGGCGGGGCGCCCGGGGCACTGAAGCTTTCTTT